The text below deals with one T cell receptor (beta chain). This clonotype occurred many times. Its binding antigen is unknown. Qualities for individual bases were not recorded, and no much larger clone is one base off. The V end gives up 4 bases and the J end 2 bases, leaving 5 bases in the junction not matched to a gene. The CDR3 measures 15 amino acids from cysteine to phenylalanine. This entry keeps only the CDR3 DNA: 45 bases, framed from base 1. According to the germline V gene, CDR1 reads SQVTM and CDR2 reads ANQGSEA. The sample's time point, from its label and the paper: day 60 (about 2 months) after transplantation. The treatment or condition label, read with the paper, signifies: allogeneic hematopoietic cell transplantation with graft depleted of TCRalphabeta T cells and CD19 B cells. The transplant recipients were children given TCRalphabeta/CD19-depleted allogeneic hematopoietic cell grafts.

Library generation was performed with PCR. Reads for this sample came from an Illumina HiSeq 2500. To normalize quantification of the TCRbeta repertoire, the TCR libraries were built with molecular barcoding that relied on unique molecular identifiers. The raw public reads went through TCRdb reprocessing: fastp at Q25, MiXCR clone calling, in-frame beta chains kept. For every CDR3 protein sequence, its rows merge into one entry that carries the most common genes and DNA. The table for this sample lists about 32,000 distinct CDR3 sequences; around 7% of them were counted only once. 27% of the sample goes to the ten largest clones. This entry comes from a study of T-cell reconstitution after alpha-beta-depleted transplantation in children (dated by TCRdb to 2016 to 2017). In terms of the full investigation: T-cell immune reconstitution after TCRalphabeta/CD19-depleted allogeneic hematopoietic cell transplantation in children was quantitatively tracked in the study by means of TCR repertoire profiling. Study-wide conclusions, independent of this receptor: The apparently early recovery of alphabetaT-cell counts about two months after transplant reportedly depended on only several hundred rapidly expanded clones that came from non-depleted graft cells. Over subsequent months, a decline in hyperexpanded clone frequencies was noted, and after one year, T-cell counts and TCRbeta diversity were mostly ascribed to newly produced T cells. In some patients, high TCRbeta diversity at day 60 was attributed to recipient T cells and intrathymic progenitors that had survived conditioning.

This receptor was identified in a child younger than two who had a stem cell transplant for acute myeloid leukemia, so the T cells may come from the graft donor. The chain couples TRBV29-1 to TRBJ2-1, and 10 junctional nucleotides match TRBD2. The sample was peripheral blood, taken 60 days after TCRalphabeta/CD19-depleted stem cell transplant. The encoded CDR3 is CSVAGTSVPYNEQFF. Here is the DNA: TGCAGCGTTGCCGGGACTAGCGTCCCCTACAATGAGCAGTTCTTC.